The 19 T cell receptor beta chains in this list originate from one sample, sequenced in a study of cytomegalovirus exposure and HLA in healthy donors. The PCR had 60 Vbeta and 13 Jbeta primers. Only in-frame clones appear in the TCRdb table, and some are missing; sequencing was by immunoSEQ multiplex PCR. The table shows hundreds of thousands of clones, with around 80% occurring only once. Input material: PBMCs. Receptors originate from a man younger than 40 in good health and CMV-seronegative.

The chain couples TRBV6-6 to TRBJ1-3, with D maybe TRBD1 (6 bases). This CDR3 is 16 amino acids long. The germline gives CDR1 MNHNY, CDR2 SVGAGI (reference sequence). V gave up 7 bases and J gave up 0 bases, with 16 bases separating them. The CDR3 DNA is TGTGCCAGCAACTATGCCCAGGGGATCTCTGGAAACACCATATATTTT. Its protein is CASNYAQGISGNTIYF.

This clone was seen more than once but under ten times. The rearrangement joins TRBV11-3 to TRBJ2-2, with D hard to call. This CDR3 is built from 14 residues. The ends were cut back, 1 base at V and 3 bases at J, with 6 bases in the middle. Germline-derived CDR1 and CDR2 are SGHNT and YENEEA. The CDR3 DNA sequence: TGTGCCAGCAGCTTAGGGCAGTACACCGGGGAGCTGTTTTTT. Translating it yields CASSLGQYTGELFF.

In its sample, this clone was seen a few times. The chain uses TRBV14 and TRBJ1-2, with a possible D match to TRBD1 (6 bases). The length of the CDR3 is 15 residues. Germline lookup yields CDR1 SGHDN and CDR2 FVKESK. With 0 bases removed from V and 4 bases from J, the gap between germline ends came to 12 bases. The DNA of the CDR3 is TGTGCCAGCAGCCAAGATCAGGGGAGGGGCTATGGCTACACCTTC. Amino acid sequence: CASSQDQGRGYGYTF.

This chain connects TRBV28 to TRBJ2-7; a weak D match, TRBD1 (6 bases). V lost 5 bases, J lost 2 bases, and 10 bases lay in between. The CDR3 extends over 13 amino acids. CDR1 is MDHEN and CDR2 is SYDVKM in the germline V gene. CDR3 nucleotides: TGTGCCAGCAGTCGGACAGTGACCTACGAGCAGTACTTC. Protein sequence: CASSRTVTYEQYF.

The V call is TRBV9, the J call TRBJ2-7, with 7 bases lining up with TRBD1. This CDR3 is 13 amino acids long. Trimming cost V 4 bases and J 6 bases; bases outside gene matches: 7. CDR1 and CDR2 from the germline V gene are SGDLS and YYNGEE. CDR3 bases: TGTGCCAGCAGCCCCTGGACAGGAAGCGAGCAGTACTTC. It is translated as CASSPWTGSEQYF. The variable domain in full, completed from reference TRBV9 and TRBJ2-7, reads DSGVTQTPKHLITATGQRVTLRCSPRSGDLSVYWYQQSLDQGLQFLIQYYNGEERAKGNILERFSAQQFPDLHSELNLSSLELGDSALYFCASSPWTGSEQYFGPGTRLTVT.

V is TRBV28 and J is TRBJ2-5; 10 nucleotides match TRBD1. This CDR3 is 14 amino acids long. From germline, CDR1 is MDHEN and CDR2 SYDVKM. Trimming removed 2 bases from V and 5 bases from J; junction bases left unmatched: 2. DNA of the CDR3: TGTGCCAGCAGTTTACGGGACAGGGGTGAGACCCAGTACTTC. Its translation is CASSLRDRGETQYF.

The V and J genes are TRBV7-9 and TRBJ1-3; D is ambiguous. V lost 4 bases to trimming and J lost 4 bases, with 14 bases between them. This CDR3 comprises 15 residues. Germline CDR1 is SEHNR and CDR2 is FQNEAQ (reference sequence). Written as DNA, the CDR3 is TGTGCCAGCAGCTCCACGTCCCCTCTAGGAAACACCATATATTTT. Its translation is CASSSTSPLGNTIYF.

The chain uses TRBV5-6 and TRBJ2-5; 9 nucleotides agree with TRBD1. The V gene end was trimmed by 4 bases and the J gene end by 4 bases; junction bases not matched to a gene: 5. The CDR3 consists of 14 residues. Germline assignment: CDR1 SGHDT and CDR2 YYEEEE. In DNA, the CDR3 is TGTGCCAGCAGCCGCGACAGGGGGAGAGAGACCCAGTACTTC. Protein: CASSRDRGRETQYF.

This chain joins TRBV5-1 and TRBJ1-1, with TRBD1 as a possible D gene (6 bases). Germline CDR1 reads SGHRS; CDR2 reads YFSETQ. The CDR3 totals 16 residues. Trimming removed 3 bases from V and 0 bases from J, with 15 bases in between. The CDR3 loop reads CASSWGRGVMNTEAFF. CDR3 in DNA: TGCGCCAGCAGCTGGGGGCGGGGGGTCATGAACACTGAAGCTTTCTTT.

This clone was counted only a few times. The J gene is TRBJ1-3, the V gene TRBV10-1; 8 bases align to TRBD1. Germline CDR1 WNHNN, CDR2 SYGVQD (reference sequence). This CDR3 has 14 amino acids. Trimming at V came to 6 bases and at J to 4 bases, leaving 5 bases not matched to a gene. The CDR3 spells CASRNRGRGNTIYF. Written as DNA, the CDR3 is TGCGCCAGCAGGAACAGGGGGAGAGGAAACACCATATATTTT.

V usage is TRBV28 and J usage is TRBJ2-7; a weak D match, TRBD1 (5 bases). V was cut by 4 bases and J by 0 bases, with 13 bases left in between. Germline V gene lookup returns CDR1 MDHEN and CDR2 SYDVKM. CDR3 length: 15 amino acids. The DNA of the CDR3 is TGTGCCAGCAGTTCCTCCGACAGAAGCTCCTACGAGCAGTACTTC. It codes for CASSSSDRSSYEQYF. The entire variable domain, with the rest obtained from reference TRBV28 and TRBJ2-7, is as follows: DVKVTQSSRYLVKRTGEKVFLECVQDMDHENMFWYRQDPGLGLRLIYFSYDVKMKEKGDIPEGYSVSREKKERFSLILESASTNQTSMYLCASSSSDRSSYEQYFGPGTRLTVT.

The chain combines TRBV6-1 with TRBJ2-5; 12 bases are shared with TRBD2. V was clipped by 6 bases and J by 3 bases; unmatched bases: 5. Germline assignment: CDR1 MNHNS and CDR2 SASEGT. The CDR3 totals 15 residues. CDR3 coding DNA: TGTGCCAGCAGCGGTCGACTAGCGGGGGAAGAGACCCAGTACTTC. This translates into CASSGRLAGEETQYF.

The CDR3 region is CASTEGRGTEAFF. The CDR3 DNA sequence: TGTGCCAGCACGGAGGGTAGGGGCACTGAAGCTTTCTTT. This chain links TRBV6-5 with TRBJ1-1; possibly TRBD1 for D (5 bases). CDR1 and CDR2 from the germline V gene are MNHEY and SVGAGI. The V end was cut by 7 bases, the J end by 4 bases, with 13 bases between. The CDR3 length is 13 residues.

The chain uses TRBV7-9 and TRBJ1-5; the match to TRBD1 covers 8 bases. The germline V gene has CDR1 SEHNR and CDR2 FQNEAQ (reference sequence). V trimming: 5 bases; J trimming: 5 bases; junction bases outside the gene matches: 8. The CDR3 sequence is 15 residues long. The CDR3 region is CASSPTGTGDQPQHF. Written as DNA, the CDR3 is TGTGCCAGCAGCCCCACCGGGACAGGCGATCAGCCCCAGCATTTT.

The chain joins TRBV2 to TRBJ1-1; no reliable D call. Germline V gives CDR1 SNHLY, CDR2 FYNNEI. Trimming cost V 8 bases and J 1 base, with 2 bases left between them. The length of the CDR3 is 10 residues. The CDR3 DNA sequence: TGTGCCAGCCAGAACACTGAAGCTTTCTTT. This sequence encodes CASQNTEAFF.

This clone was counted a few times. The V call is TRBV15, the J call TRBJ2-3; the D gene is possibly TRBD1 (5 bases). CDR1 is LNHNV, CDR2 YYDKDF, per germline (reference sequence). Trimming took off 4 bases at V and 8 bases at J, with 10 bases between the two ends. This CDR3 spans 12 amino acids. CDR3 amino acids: CATSTLQGTQYF. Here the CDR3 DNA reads TGTGCCACCAGCACCCTTCAGGGTACGCAGTATTTT.

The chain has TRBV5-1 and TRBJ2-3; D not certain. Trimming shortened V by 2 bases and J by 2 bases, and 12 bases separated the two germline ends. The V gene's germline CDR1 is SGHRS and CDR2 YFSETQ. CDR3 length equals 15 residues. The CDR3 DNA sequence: TGCGCCAGCAGCTTAGGCCAGGCTTTCACAGATACGCAGTATTTT. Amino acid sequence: CASSLGQAFTDTQYF.

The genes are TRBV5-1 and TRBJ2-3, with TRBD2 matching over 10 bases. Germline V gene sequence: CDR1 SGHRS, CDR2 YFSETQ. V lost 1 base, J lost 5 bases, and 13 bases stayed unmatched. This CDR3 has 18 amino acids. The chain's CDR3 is CASSLTGSGGALGDTQYF. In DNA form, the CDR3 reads TGCGCCAGCAGCTTGACCGGGAGCGGGGGGGCCTTAGGAGATACGCAGTATTTT.

The CDR3 DNA sequence: TGTGCCAGCAGGAGGGACAGTACGGCTGAAGCTTTCTTT. Its translation is CASRRDSTAEAFF. This chain links TRBV6-1 with TRBJ1-1; 7 positions agree with TRBD1. J gave up 6 bases and V 6 bases, and 7 bases lay outside the gene matches. Per germline, CDR1 MNHNS and CDR2 SASEGT. The CDR3 has 13 residues.